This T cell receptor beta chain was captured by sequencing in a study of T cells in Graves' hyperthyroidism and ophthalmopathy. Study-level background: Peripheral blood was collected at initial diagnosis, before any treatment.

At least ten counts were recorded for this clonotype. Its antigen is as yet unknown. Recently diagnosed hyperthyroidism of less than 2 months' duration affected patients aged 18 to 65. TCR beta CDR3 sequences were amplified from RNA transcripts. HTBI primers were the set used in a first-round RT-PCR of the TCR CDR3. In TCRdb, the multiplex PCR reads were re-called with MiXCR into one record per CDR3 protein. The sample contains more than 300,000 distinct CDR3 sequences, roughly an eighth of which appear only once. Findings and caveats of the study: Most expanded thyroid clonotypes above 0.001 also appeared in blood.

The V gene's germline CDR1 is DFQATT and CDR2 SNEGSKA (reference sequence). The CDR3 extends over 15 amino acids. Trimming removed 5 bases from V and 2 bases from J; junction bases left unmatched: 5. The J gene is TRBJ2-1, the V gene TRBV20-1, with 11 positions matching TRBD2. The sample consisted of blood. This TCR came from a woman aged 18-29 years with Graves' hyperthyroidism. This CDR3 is CSAPGLADAYNEQFF. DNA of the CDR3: TGCAGTGCTCCGGGACTAGCGGATGCCTACAATGAGCAGTTCTTC.